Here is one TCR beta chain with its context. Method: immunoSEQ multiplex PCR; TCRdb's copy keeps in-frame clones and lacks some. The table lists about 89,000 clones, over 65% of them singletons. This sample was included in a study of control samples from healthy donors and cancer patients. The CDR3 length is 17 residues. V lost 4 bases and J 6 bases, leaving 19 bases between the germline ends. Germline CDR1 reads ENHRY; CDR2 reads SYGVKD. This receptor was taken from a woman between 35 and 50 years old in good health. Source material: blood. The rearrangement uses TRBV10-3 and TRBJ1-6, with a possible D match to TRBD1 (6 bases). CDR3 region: CAISGGGGGIPNSPLHF. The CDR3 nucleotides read TGTGCCATCAGTGGAGGAGGGGGAGGCATACCTAATTCACCCCTCCACTTT.